Listed below are T cell receptor beta chains from one sample, sequenced in a study of blood T cell repertoires in COVID-19. Assay: immunoSEQ multiplex PCR; the TCRdb copy retains only in-frame clones and omits some. The top ten hold roughly a tenth of the sample, which has a few hundred thousand clones, 65% to 90% seen once. Input material: peripheral blood. The receptors stem from a middle-aged man with active or convalescent COVID-19. The CDR3 runs from the conserved cysteine through the conserved F or W. Where a row states a size, it is once, few, many or the class of an expanded clone; other rows omit it.

abundance | v_gene | CDR3aa
NA | TRBV3-1/TRBV3-2 | CASSQGGYSGPQETQYF
NA | TRBV10-2 | CASSGGRQGSVTEAFF
NA | TRBV5-1 | CASSFSVYEQYF
NA | TRBV9 | CASSAETGGTEAFF
once | TRBV2 | CASTAGPGSQPQHF
NA | TRBV11-3 | CASIAQSGTGVSLSNQPQHF
many | TRBV4-3 | CASSQDRIDSAYGYTF
NA | TRBV28 | CASSSPTGFREGYTF
NA | TRBV5-1 | CASSLVQGGNEQFF
few | TRBV2 | CASGPTVGNQPQHF
NA | TRBV6-5 | CASSISGASGNTIYF
NA | TRBV19 | CASSMRSYGYTF
NA | TRBV2 | CASSEGGGRLAINEKLFF
once | TRBV2 | CASSAAGDPYGYTF
once | TRBV7-3 | CASSSNTGELFF
NA | TRBV19 | CASRTTGGEGGDTQYF
few | TRBV28 | CASSSLVPGRNQPQHF
NA | TRBV24-1 | CATSDSDSKETQYF
NA | TRBV5-1 | CASRSGTGDTQYF
NA | TRBV7-8 | CASSLALEGRYEQYF
few | TRBV27 | CATGAGGPTDTQYF
NA | TRBV28 | CASRSDRQGRRGGYTF
NA | TRBV10-2 | CASSLETGTLNSPLHF
NA | TRBV18 | CASSTTGGADTGELFF
NA | TRBV5-1 | CASSLKAGPYEQYF
once | TRBV19 | CASSIDGGQPQHF
NA | TRBV18 | CASSSGQLGNSPLHF
NA | TRBV5-4 | CASSPSTGTGMNTEAFF
NA | TRBV19 | CASSINRGANEQFF
NA | TRBV28 | CASRGGGYGYTF
once | TRBV5-4 | CASSTGGTGTEAFF
NA | TRBV7-8 | CASSLAGDRKHEKLFF
NA | TRBV19 | CASSIMGSRPGELFF
NA | TRBV7-2 | CASSLLQGASGEQYF
NA | TRBV5-4 | CASSLGQNYGYTF
once | TRBV7-9 | CASRSLETQYF
NA | TRBV11-3 | CASSLSSTDTQYF
few | TRBV7-9 | CASSRGRVSGANVLTF
NA | TRBV19 | CASSAGTGYEQYF
once | TRBV9 | CASSATQQGQPQHF
NA | TRBV5-8 | CASTVDRGFNQPQHF
once | TRBV3-1/TRBV3-2 | CASSQSSEQYF
few | TRBV9 | CASSVGGGGYEETQYF
NA | TRBV28 | CASSPGQSISPLHF
few | TRBV11-2 | CASSLLQGQAFF
NA | TRBV5-4 | CASSFNLQGGDGYTF
NA | TRBV27 | CASGPQGNQPQHF
NA | TRBV6-2/TRBV6-3 | CASSFITGDTEAFF
NA | TRBV7-2 | CASSLMPSGGGNEQFF
NA | TRBV5-1 | CASGKWTGNRNEQFF
NA | TRBV2 | CASTSQYQGGYTF
NA | TRBV20-1 | CSASFLTGGRYEQYF
NA | TRBV5-3 | CARSSITGFEPYEQYF
once | TRBV21-1 | CASSSSGRDRGVSGNFLEQYF
NA | TRBV7-6 | CASSLGASGGAETQYF
NA | TRBV5-6 | CASSLGFGDEQFF
NA | TRBV2 | CASRKTSGVRNEQFF